The source of this T cell receptor (beta chain) is a study of shared clonotypes between healthy human individuals. General study points: The study found roughly 5.3% of naive CD4 clonotypes shared across a few donors.

Among the donors, all were Caucasian adults who lived in Nashville, Tennessee. The study separated CD4+ cells into CD45RA+ naive and CD45RA-negative memory subsets. Details on this clone: What it binds is unknown.

The assay used deep level. Produced via immunoSEQ multiplex PCR; TCRdb's table is partial and in-frame only. The sample consists of about a million clones, roughly 80% of them appearing once. This CDR3 comprises 14 residues. Trimming cost V 4 bases and J 6 bases, with 19 bases left between them. The germline V gene encodes CDR1 GTSNPN and CDR2 SVGIG (reference sequence). The sequenced sample was memory CD4+ T cells sorted from blood. The subset: CD45RA-negative fraction. The chain couples TRBV30 to TRBJ2-7; D unresolved. The receptor was isolated from a man aged 18 to 29 in good health. The CDR3 reads CAWIPGRPLGEQYF. The DNA of the CDR3 is TGTGCCTGGATTCCGGGCAGGCCTTTAGGCGAGCAGTACTTC.